The source of this TCR beta chain is a study of T cells after somatic rescue of genetic block. Generated by immunoSEQ multiplex PCR, the TCRdb table keeps only in-frame clones and is missing some. The table lists 110,000 or so clones, about 89% of them singletons, with approximately 1.3% in the top ten. The germline CDR1 and CDR2 sequences are SGHDN and FVKESK. This CDR3 contains 14 residues. After removal of 6 bases from V and 2 bases from J, the junction contained 5 bases not matched to a gene. The specimen sequenced was peripheral blood mononuclear cells (PBMCs). The receptor was isolated from a woman in her late teens or twenties. The chain carries TRBV14 and TRBJ1-1; 8 nucleotides agree with TRBD1. CDR3 nucleotides: TGTGCCAGCAGGGACAGGGAGGTAAACACTGAAGCTTTCTTT. This encodes CASRDREVNTEAFF.